The present T cell receptor beta chain was sequenced within a study of Ad26.COV2.S vaccination and SARS-CoV-2 variants. Study-wide context: The vaccine Ad26.COV2.S was put into the muscle once, or twice with 56 days between.

Treatment of the sample: over 15 received Ad26.COV2.S at low or high dose, single or two shots; five or six received placebo; per-sample allocation not given. Specimens were obtained on day 63 following the first vaccine or placebo injection. General study findings and limits: While placebo recipients had lower spike-specific TCR breadth, vaccine recipients had more. Substantial response breadth was reportedly seen for spike-specific CD8+ and CD4+ T cells after vaccination.

The repertoire was sequenced with immunoSEQ multiplex PCR; TCRdb's copy has only in-frame clones and lacks some. The repertoire holds fewer than 900,000 clones, with more than 80% as singletons. In regard to this clone: Antigen unknown.

This CDR3 contains 13 residues. Germline V gene sequence: CDR1 LNHDA, CDR2 SQIVND (reference sequence). Trimming left V 5 bases short and J 6 bases short, with 11 bases between. The receptor was isolated from a person aged 18-65 years who received the Ad26.COV2.S COVID-19 vaccine or a placebo. The sequencing used peripheral blood, collected in a trial of Ad26.COV2.S vaccine versus placebo. The gene calls are TRBV19 and TRBJ1-5; unclear D gene. CDR3 DNA sequence: TGTGCCAGTAGTGTGGCAGGCTCTCAGCCCCAGCATTTT. Residues: CASSVAGSQPQHF.